This T cell receptor (beta chain) is drawn from a study of cytomegalovirus exposure and HLA in healthy donors. Note on this clone: Its antigen is not identified.

CDR1 and CDR2 (germline): MRHNA, SNTAGT. The CDR3 sequence is 20 residues long. Between the trimmed V and J ends, which lost 1 base and 6 bases, there was a span of 31 bases. Overall study findings and caveats: Most TCR sequences were rare, but some public TCRs occurred in many donors. Diagnosis of cytomegalovirus status made by the classifier reportedly showed high specificity and sensitivity. Near-uniform donor sequencing depth was presumed by presence/absence analyses.

Researchers ran the PCR with 60 Vbeta and 13 Jbeta primers. The repertoire was sequenced with immunoSEQ multiplex PCR; TCRdb's copy has only in-frame clones and lacks some. The table shows around 120,000 clones, with about 72% occurring only once. This chain links TRBV6-4 with TRBJ2-7; D not resolved. The receptor was derived from a man in his fifties in good health and CMV-seropositive. Sequencing was carried out using PBMCs. CDR3 in amino acids: CASSDLQSVYLATVGSEQYF. CDR3 coding DNA: TGTGCCAGCAGTGACTTACAGTCTGTGTACCTGGCAACGGTGGGCAGCGAGCAGTACTTC.